The next 28 T cell receptor beta chains were all read from a single sample in a study of molecular identifiers for immune sequencing clone quantification. TCRdb re-called the PCR reads with MiXCR, one entry per CDR3 protein. The repertoire holds some 65,000 distinct CDR3 sequences, roughly 18% seen once, with less than 2% in the top ten. The sequenced sample was naive CD8+ T cells from blood, with Jurkat cell RNA spiked in. Subset specified: FACS-sorted CD8+CD4-CCR7+CD45RA+ naive T cells. The receptors shown here come from a human donor in good health. Some libraries in this study had Jurkat cell RNA spiked in.

This clonotype was seen more than once but under ten times. It may be a read error: a sequence one base away is much more abundant. The rearrangement joins TRBV4-1 to TRBJ2-5; D is ambiguous. The V and J ends lost 4 bases and 4 bases respectively, with 16 bases between them. The CDR3 runs to 15 residues. Germline lookup yields CDR1 MGHRA and CDR2 YSYEKL. CDR3 sequence reads: CASSLDALTPETQYF. In DNA form, the CDR3 reads TGCGCCAGCAGCCTAGATGCCCTAACCCCAGAGACCCAGTACTTC.

The chain joins TRBV27 to TRBJ1-5; 7 bases line up with TRBD1. Germline-derived CDR1 and CDR2 are MNHEY and SMNVEV (reference sequence). This CDR3 contains 16 residues. The J segment lost 8 bases and the V segment lost 2 bases, leaving 12 bases of the junction unmatched. Written as DNA, the CDR3 is TGTGCCAGCAGTTTAACGCAGACAGGGCTGGGGGAGCCCCAGCATTTT. This gives the protein CASSLTQTGLGEPQHF.

This chain joins TRBV7-2 and TRBJ2-1; D may be TRBD2 (6 bases). Germline CDR1 reads SGHTA; CDR2 reads FQGNSA. This CDR3 is built from 15 residues. With 1 base removed from V and 2 bases from J, the gap between germline ends came to 9 bases. In DNA, the CDR3 is TGTGCCAGCAGCTTAGGGGGAGGCGCCTACAATGAGCAGTTCTTC. Protein product: CASSLGGGAYNEQFF.

Ten or more counts support this clonotype. The chain couples TRBV27 to TRBJ2-1, with 7 bases lining up with TRBD2. The junction had 7 bases not matched to a gene; V was cut back by 5 bases and J by 3 bases. This CDR3 region has 15 residues. The germline V gene has CDR1 MNHEY and CDR2 SMNVEV (reference sequence). The CDR3 sequence: CASSTGTNLYNEQFF. In nucleotides, the CDR3 is TGTGCCAGCAGTACCGGGACTAATCTCTACAATGAGCAGTTCTTC.

This clonotype has a single count. A read error may explain this, as a much larger clone is one base away. V is TRBV7-3 and J is TRBJ2-7; 7 bases align to TRBD1. Germline CDR1 SGHTA, CDR2 FQGTGA. This CDR3 is 15 amino acids long. CDR3 loop: CASSPGQQSSHEQYF. The DNA for the CDR3 is TGTGCCAGCAGCCCGGGACAGCAAAGCTCCCACGAGCAGTACTTC.

This clonotype has a count of ten or more. The chain couples TRBV27 to TRBJ1-2, with D maybe TRBD1 (6 bases). Germline V gives CDR1 MNHEY, CDR2 SMNVEV (reference sequence). Trimming shortened V by 5 bases and J by 6 bases, and 22 bases separated the two germline ends. This CDR3 spans 16 amino acids. The CDR3 DNA reads as TGTGCCAGCAGTCGTCAGGGGATCGAGGGTTTGGATGGCTACACCTTC. The encoded protein is CASSRQGIEGLDGYTF.

As concerns this clonotype: It may be a read error: a sequence one base away is much more abundant. This chain uses TRBV11-2 with TRBJ2-1; D unclear. The germline V gene has CDR1 SGHAT and CDR2 FQNNGV. The length of the CDR3 is 13 residues. CDR3: CASSLLPYNEQSF. The CDR3 DNA follows: TGTGCCAGCAGCTTGCTCCCGTACAATGAGCAGTCCTTC.

Turning to this clonotype: The final CDR3 position lacks the conserved phenylalanine or tryptophan, pointing to a likely read error. The CDR3 is CAWTNLGQIASGNTIYS. The CDR3 nucleotides read TGTGCCTGGACCAACCTTGGGCAGATTGCCTCTGGAAACACCATATATTCT. The chain joins TRBV30 to TRBJ1-3; the D is unclear. Trimming removed 4 bases at V and 0 bases at J, with 19 bases between. The CDR3 is 17 residues long. The germline V gene encodes CDR1 GTSNPN and CDR2 SVGIG (reference sequence).

This clonotype was found many times. V is TRBV28 and J is TRBJ2-5; weak D call: TRBD2 (5 bases). The germline CDR1 and CDR2 sequences are MDHEN and SYDVKM. This CDR3 comprises 15 residues. The V and J ends lost 2 bases and 5 bases respectively, with 15 bases between them. CDR3 bases: TGTGCCAGCAGTTTACCCGGGCTAGCCTCGGAGACCCAGTACTTC. It encodes CASSLPGLASETQYF.

The V call is TRBV4-3, the J call TRBJ2-7, with D unclear. Deletions cut 0 bases from V and 1 base from J, with 7 bases between. Germline lookup yields CDR1 LGHNA and CDR2 YSLEER. The CDR3 contains 14 residues. The CDR3 sequence: CASSQDPLSYEQYF. Here the CDR3 DNA reads TGCGCCAGCAGCCAAGATCCTCTTTCCTACGAGCAGTACTTC.

The rearrangement joins TRBV5-6 to TRBJ2-4; the D gene is possibly TRBD1 (5 bases). This CDR3 spans 14 amino acids. V dropped 4 bases and J dropped 1 base, with 9 bases sitting between them. Germline CDR1 is SGHDT and CDR2 is YYEEEE. In nucleotides, the CDR3 is TGTGCCAGCAGCGGGGCTAGGGCCAAAAACATTCAGTACTTC. Protein sequence: CASSGARAKNIQYF.

This clonotype has ten or more counts. This chain joins TRBV18 and TRBJ2-7; no reliable D call. Germline assignment: CDR1 KGHSH and CDR2 LQKENI. The CDR3 is 16 amino acids. The ends were cut back, 6 bases at V and 0 bases at J, with 18 bases in the middle. Here the CDR3 DNA reads TGTGCCAGCTCCCCAGCCCCAGCGACCATCTCCTACGAGCAGTACTTC. This encodes CASSPAPATISYEQYF.

This clonotype was observed many times. The chain couples TRBV5-5 to TRBJ2-7; TRBD2 matches 7 bases. After removal of 5 bases from V and 3 bases from J, the junction contained 5 bases not matched to a gene. The CDR3 runs 13 residues. CDR1 and CDR2 (germline): SGHKS, YYEKEE (reference sequence). CDR3: CASSPRGDYEQYF. The CDR3 DNA follows: TGTGCCAGCAGTCCCCGGGGGGACTACGAGCAGTACTTC. Using reference TRBV5-5 and TRBJ2-7 for the parts outside the CDR3, the full variable domain is DAGVTQSPTHLIKTRGQQVTLRCSPISGHKSVSWYQQVLGQGPQFIFQYYEKEERGRGNFPDRFSARQFPNYSSELNVNALLLGDSALYLCASSPRGDYEQYFGPGTRLTVT.

This clonotype appeared many times. The rearrangement joins TRBV6-2 or TRBV6-3 to TRBJ1-5, with 7 bases aligning to TRBD1. Germline-derived CDR1 and CDR2 are MNHEY and SVGEGT. The CDR3 runs to 18 residues. Unmatched junction bases numbered 15, after V lost 7 bases and J lost 0 bases. The CDR3 reads CASTPIDRVRVSNQPQHF. For the CDR3, the DNA is TGTGCCAGCACCCCGATAGACAGGGTACGTGTTAGCAATCAGCCCCAGCATTTT.

This clonotype was recorded many times. This sequence joins TRBV4-3 and TRBJ1-3; D gene unclear. The germline V and J ends were trimmed by 0 bases and 1 base, with 7 bases remaining between them. The CDR3 consists of 15 residues. Germline lookup yields CDR1 LGHNA and CDR2 YSLEER. The CDR3 loop reads CASSQDRTSGNTIYF. CDR3 bases: TGCGCCAGCAGCCAAGATCGCACGTCTGGAAACACCATATATTTT.

In the case of this clonotype: Compared with germline, one end of the junction differs, possibly owing to a read error. This sequence joins TRBV30 and TRBJ2-6; D might be TRBD1 (5 bases). Germline loops: CDR1 GTSNPN, CDR2 SVGIG (reference sequence). The CDR3 is made up of 13 amino acids. CDR3 nucleotide sequence: TGTGCCTTGTCGCCGTCTGGGGCCGACGTCCTGACTTTC. It codes for CALSPSGADVLTF.

The genes are TRBV5-6 and TRBJ2-2; the D is unclear. Germline CDR1 and CDR2: SGHDT and YYEEEE. CDR3 size: 15 residues. Trimming stripped 0 bases from V and 0 bases from J, with 6 bases between. Here the CDR3 reads CASSLDPANTGELFF. The CDR3 DNA reads TGTGCCAGCAGCTTGGACCCAGCGAACACCGGGGAGCTGTTTTTT.

This clonotype was recorded a few times. The chain combines TRBV24-1 with TRBJ2-1; TRBD2 aligns across 16 bases. In germline, CDR1 is KGHDR, CDR2 SFDVKD. Trimming took 4 bases from V and 0 from J; bases not matched to a gene: 5. This CDR3 is built from 19 residues. The CDR3 region has the DNA TGTGCCACCAGTGACACGGGACTAGCGGGAGGGAGCTCCTACAATGAGCAGTTCTTC. This gives the protein CATSDTGLAGGSSYNEQFF.

The sample holds many counts of this clonotype. V is TRBV7-9 and J is TRBJ2-7; the match to TRBD1 covers 8 bases. This CDR3 is built from 14 residues. The junction had 9 bases not matched to a gene; V was cut back by 4 bases and J by 7 bases. Germline loops: CDR1 SEHNR, CDR2 FQNEAQ (reference sequence). As DNA, the CDR3 is TGTGCCAGCAGCTCCCGACAGGGGCTGTTTGAGCAGTACTTC. It yields the protein CASSSRQGLFEQYF.

This clonotype was seen more than once but under ten times. V and J are TRBV12-3 or TRBV12-4 and TRBJ2-7; D perhaps matches TRBD1 (5 bases). Trimming cost V 2 bases and J 7 bases, with 9 bases left between them. This CDR3 is built from 12 residues. The chain's CDR3 is CASSLLGAEQYF. Here the CDR3 DNA reads TGTGCCAGCAGTTTATTAGGGGCGGAGCAGTACTTC.

V is TRBV28 and J is TRBJ1-2; no reliable D call. V lost 5 bases and J 5 bases, leaving 18 bases between the germline ends. CDR1 is MDHEN and CDR2 is SYDVKM in the germline V gene. CDR3 length: 15 amino acids. CDR3 region: CASSLSYPQKYGYTF. Here the CDR3 DNA reads TGTGCCAGCAGTCTGTCATACCCCCAAAAATATGGCTACACCTTC.

This clonotype was picked up many times. The rearrangement joins TRBV19 to TRBJ2-1; 10 bases line up with TRBD2. Germline V CDR1 and CDR2: LNHDA, SQIVND (reference sequence). Trimming at V came to 8 bases and at J to 4 bases, leaving 5 bases not matched to a gene. The CDR3 is 14 residues long. The CDR3 protein is CASGLAGEYNEQFF. DNA of the CDR3: TGTGCCAGTGGTCTAGCGGGAGAATACAATGAGCAGTTCTTC.

This clonotype has at least ten counts. The V and J genes are TRBV27 and TRBJ1-1; D perhaps matches TRBD1 (5 bases). Germline assignment: CDR1 MNHEY and CDR2 SMNVEV (reference sequence). Trimming pared 2 bases from V and 5 bases from J, leaving 6 bases between. The CDR3 length is 12 residues. CDR3 region: CASSLPGTEAFF. The CDR3 DNA is TGTGCCAGCAGTTTACCAGGGACTGAAGCTTTCTTT.

In its sample, this clonotype was seen a few times. The V gene is TRBV6-1, the J gene TRBJ2-1, with 7 bases lining up with TRBD2. V dropped 6 bases and J dropped 6; count of bases not matched to a gene: 11. This CDR3 region has 15 residues. Germline-derived CDR1 and CDR2 are MNHNS and SASEGT. CDR3 nucleotides: TGTGCCAGCAGACCCTCGGCGGGGAGGGGCAATGAGCAGTTCTTC. Translated, it gives CASRPSAGRGNEQFF.

At least ten counts were recorded for this clonotype. The chain has TRBV7-3 and TRBJ2-4; D not certain. V was trimmed by 5 bases and J by 6 bases, leaving 11 bases between them. The CDR3 is made up of 13 amino acids. From germline, CDR1 is SGHTA and CDR2 FQGTGA. Here the CDR3 reads CASSPSDTNIQYF. The CDR3 nucleotides read TGTGCCAGCAGCCCGTCGGATACAAACATTCAGTACTTC.

The rearrangement joins TRBV28 to TRBJ2-1; the D gene is possibly TRBD2 (5 bases). V lost 5 bases to trimming and J lost 3 bases, with 14 bases between them. Germline V lookup: CDR1 MDHEN, CDR2 SYDVKM. This CDR3 comprises 15 residues. Here the CDR3 reads CASSPRGGYYNEQFF. In DNA, the CDR3 is TGTGCCAGCAGTCCCCGCGGCGGGTACTACAATGAGCAGTTCTTC.

Ten or more counts support this clonotype. The V call is TRBV7-6, the J call TRBJ1-1; tentatively, D is TRBD1 (5 bases). This CDR3 is built from 13 residues. V lost 5 bases and J lost 8, with 15 bases in between. Per germline, CDR1 SGHVS and CDR2 FNYEAQ. As DNA, the CDR3 is TGTGCCAGCAGCCCCGGGACGCCAAGGGAAGCTTTCTTT. Translated: CASSPGTPREAFF.

As concerns this clonotype: Compared with germline, one end of the junction differs, possibly owing to a read error. The chain employs TRBV3-1 and TRBJ1-1; 7 bases match TRBD1. The CDR3 spans 20 residues. The germline CDR1 and CDR2 sequences are LGHDT and YNNKEL (reference sequence). The CDR3 sequence is CASSQDLAPGQVLWNIEAFF. The CDR3 DNA sequence: TGTGCCAGCAGCCAAGATCTCGCCCCTGGACAGGTGCTGTGGAACATTGAAGCTTTCTTT.